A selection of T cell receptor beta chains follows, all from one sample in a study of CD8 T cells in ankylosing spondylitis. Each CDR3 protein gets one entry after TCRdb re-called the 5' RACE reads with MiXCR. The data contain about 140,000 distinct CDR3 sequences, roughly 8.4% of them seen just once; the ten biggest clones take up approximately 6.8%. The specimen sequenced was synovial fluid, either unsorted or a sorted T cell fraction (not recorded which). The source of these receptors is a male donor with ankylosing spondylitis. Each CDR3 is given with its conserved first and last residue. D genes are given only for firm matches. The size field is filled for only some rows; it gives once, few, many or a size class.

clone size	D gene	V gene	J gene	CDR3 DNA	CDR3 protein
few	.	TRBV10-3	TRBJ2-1	TGTGCCATCAGTGAGTTGAGAAACAATGAGCAGTTCTTC	CAISELRNNEQFF
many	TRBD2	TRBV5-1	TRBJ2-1	TGCGCCAGCAGCTTGGCTAGCGGGAGAGTTAATGAGCAGTTCTTC	CASSLASGRVNEQFF
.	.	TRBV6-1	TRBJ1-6	TGTGCCAGCAGTGGGAGACAGTGGACGGGTAATTCACCCCTCCACTTT	CASSGRQWTGNSPLHF
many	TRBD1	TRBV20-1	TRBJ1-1	TGCAGTGTTCCGACAGGGAGGTATAAAGCTTTCTTT	CSVPTGRYKAFF
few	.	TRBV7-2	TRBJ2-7	TGTGCCAGCAGCCGGTTGGCAGGGTCCTACGAGCAGTACTTC	CASSRLAGSYEQYF
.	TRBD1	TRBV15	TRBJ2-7	TGTGCCACTCAGGGACAGAGAAGACGGGAGCAGTACTTC	CATQGQRRREQYF
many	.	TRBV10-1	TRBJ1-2	TGCGCCAGCCCCCGGACAGCTGACTACACCTTC	CASPRTADYTF
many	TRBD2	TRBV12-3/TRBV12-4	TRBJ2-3	TGTGCCAGCAGTTTAAATCCAGCGGGAACAGATACGCAGTATTTT	CASSLNPAGTDTQYF
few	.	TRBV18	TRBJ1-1	TGTGCCAGCTCACCATCGAAGACGGGCACTGAAGCTTTCTTT	CASSPSKTGTEAFF
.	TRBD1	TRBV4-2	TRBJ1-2	TGTGCCAGCAGCACCGGGACAGGGGGCGATAACTATGGCTACACCTTC	CASSTGTGGDNYGYTF
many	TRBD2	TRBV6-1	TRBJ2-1	TGTGCCAGCAGGACGACTAGCGGGGGATACAATGAGCAGTTCTTC	CASRTTSGGYNEQFF
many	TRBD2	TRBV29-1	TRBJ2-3	TGCAGCGCCGGGAGGGGTGGTACAGGGAAGCGGGCAGATACGCAGTATTTT	CSAGRGGTGKRADTQYF
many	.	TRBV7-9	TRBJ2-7	TGTGCCAGCAGCTTAGCTTTACGGTACTACGAGCAGTACTTC	CASSLALRYYEQYF
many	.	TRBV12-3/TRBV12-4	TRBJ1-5	TGTGCCAGCAGTTTGAGACACCTGGCAGAGCCCCAGCATTTT	CASSLRHLAEPQHF
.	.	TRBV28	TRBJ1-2	TGTGCCAGCAGTTCGACAGATGGCTACACCTTC	CASSSTDGYTF
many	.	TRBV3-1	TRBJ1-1	TGTGCCAGCAGCCGCCCTGGGGAGGGGGAAGCTTTCTTT	CASSRPGEGEAFF
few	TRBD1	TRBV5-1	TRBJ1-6	TGCGCCAGCAGCTTCGGACAGGGAACTTCACCCCTCCACTTT	CASSFGQGTSPLHF
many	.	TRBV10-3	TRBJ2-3	TGTGCCATCAGTGAGTCCTACTCGGCAGATACGCAGTATTTT	CAISESYSADTQYF
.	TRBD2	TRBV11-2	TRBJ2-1	TGTGCCAGCAGCTTAGACCGACTAGCGGGAAGAGACAATGAGCAGTTCTTC	CASSLDRLAGRDNEQFF
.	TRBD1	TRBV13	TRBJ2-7	TGTGCCAGCAGCTCCCCCGGGACAGGGACCTACGAGCAGTACTTC	CASSSPGTGTYEQYF
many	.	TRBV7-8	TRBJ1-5	TGTGCCAGCAGCTTCGGGGGGAGGAATAGCAATCAGCCCCAGCATTTT	CASSFGGRNSNQPQHF
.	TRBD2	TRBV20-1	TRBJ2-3	TGCAGTGCTAAAGGACTAGCGGGAGGTCATACAGATACGCAGTATTTT	CSAKGLAGGHTDTQYF
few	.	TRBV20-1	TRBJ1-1	TGCAGTCCCACCCAACGGGGAATGAACACTGAAGCTTTCTTT	CSPTQRGMNTEAFF
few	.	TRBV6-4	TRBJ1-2	TGTGCCAGCAGTCCGGCGGGAGGGATCGGTGTCTACACCTTC	CASSPAGGIGVYTF
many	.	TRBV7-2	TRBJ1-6	TGTGCCAGCAGCCCGCAGCTATCTAATTCACCCCTCCACTTT	CASSPQLSNSPLHF
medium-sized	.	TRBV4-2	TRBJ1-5	TGTGCCAGCAGCCAAGATTTCGGGACACCAAGGGAGCCCCAGCATTTT	CASSQDFGTPREPQHF
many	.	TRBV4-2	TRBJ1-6	TGTGCCAGCAGCCAAGGACAGGAAGCTTCACCCCTCCACTTT	CASSQGQEASPLHF
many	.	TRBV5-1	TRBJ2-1	TGCGCCAGCAGCTTGGAACGGGCCGAGGGGCAGTTCTTC	CASSLERAEGQFF
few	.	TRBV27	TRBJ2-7	TGTGCCAGCAGTTCCCTCCAAAGGGGAATACTAACTTCCTACGAGCAGTACTTC	CASSSLQRGILTSYEQYF
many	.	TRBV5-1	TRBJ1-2	TGCGCCAGCAGCTTGGCGGGCTATCCAGGGCCCGATGGCTACACCTTC	CASSLAGYPGPDGYTF
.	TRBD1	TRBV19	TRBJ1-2	TGTGCCAGTCAACGGGCTGGACAGGGATTCTATGGCTACACCTTC	CASQRAGQGFYGYTF
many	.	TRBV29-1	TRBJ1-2	TGCAGCGTTGAAGGGAGCTACACCTTC	CSVEGSYTF
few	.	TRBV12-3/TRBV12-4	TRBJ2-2	TGTGCCAGCAGTTTAGGTCCCACCGGGGAGCTGTTTTTT	CASSLGPTGELFF
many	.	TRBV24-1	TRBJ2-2	TGTGCCACCAGTGACCCGGGGCTGTCCGGGGAGCTGTTTTTT	CATSDPGLSGELFF
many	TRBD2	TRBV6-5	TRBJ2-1	TGTGCCAGCAGTTACTCGATGCCAGCGGGGGAGCAGTTCTTC	CASSYSMPAGEQFF
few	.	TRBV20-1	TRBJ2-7	TGCAGTGGGGCGGACTCCTTCGGGAACGAGCAGTACTTC	CSGADSFGNEQYF
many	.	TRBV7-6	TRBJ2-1	TGTGCCAGCAGCCTCCGACCGGGACTCACAGGCAATGAGCAGTTCTTC	CASSLRPGLTGNEQFF
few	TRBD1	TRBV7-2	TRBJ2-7	TGTGCCAGCAGCTTGGACAGGAACTCCTACGAGCAGTACTTC	CASSLDRNSYEQYF
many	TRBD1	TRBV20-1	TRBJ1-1	TGCAGTGCTTTTAGCCAGGGGGCGCGAAGGTCCCCTGAAGCTTTCTTT	CSAFSQGARRSPEAFF
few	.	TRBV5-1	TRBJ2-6	TGCGCCAGCAGCTTGGTTGCGGGGAAGGGTGGGGCCAACGTCCTGACTTTC	CASSLVAGKGGANVLTF
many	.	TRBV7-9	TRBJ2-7	TGTGCCAGCAGCCCGTTCGACGAGCAGTACTTC	CASSPFDEQYF
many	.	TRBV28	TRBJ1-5	TGTGCCAGCAGTCCCTCCGGACGGGGTAGCAATCAGCCCCAGCATTTT	CASSPSGRGSNQPQHF
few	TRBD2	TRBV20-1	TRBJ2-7	TGCAGTGCTAGAGGGGTTAGCGGGGGGCCCTACGAGCAGTACTTC	CSARGVSGGPYEQYF
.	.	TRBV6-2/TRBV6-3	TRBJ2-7	TGTGCCAGCAGTTACGCATTCTCCTACGAGCAGTACTTC	CASSYAFSYEQYF
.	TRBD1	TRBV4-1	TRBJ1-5	TGCGCCAGCAGCCAAGACGCTGGGGGACAGTATCAGCCCCAGCATTTT	CASSQDAGGQYQPQHF
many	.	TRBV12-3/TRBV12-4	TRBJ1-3	TGTGCCAGCAGTTTTTCGGTTGTGGCTGGAAACACCATATATTTT	CASSFSVVAGNTIYF
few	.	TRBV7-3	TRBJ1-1	TGTGCCAGCAGCTTACAGGTAGACAGTGAAGCTTTCTTT	CASSLQVDSEAFF
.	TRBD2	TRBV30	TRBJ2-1	TGTGCCTGGAGCCCTGGGACTACCAATGAGCAGTTCTTC	CAWSPGTTNEQFF
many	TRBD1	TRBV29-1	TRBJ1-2	TGCAGCGCTATGACCGGGACAGGATCGTATGGCTACACCTTC	CSAMTGTGSYGYTF
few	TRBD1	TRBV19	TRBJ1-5	TGTGCCAGTAGGTGGACAGGGAGGAATCAGCCCCAGCATTTT	CASRWTGRNQPQHF
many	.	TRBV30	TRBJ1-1	TGTGCCTGGAGCGGCGCGGGAGTAGCTTTCTTT	CAWSGAGVAFF
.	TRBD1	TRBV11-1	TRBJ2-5	TGTGCCAGCAGCCCATTCCAAGGGGGCGGGGAGACCCAGTACTTC	CASSPFQGGGETQYF
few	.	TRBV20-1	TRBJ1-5	TGCAGTGCTAGGGACAGCCTAAGCAATCAGCCCCAGCATTTT	CSARDSLSNQPQHF
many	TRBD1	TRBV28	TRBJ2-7	TGTGCCAGCAGACCCGGGGACAGAGACGTCTACGAGCAGTACTTC	CASRPGDRDVYEQYF
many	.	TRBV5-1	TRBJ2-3	TGCGCCAGCAGCTTGGACGTTGGGGCTAGCACAGATACGCAGTATTTT	CASSLDVGASTDTQYF
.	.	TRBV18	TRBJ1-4	TGTGCCAGCTCACCCTACAGCGGTACTAATGAAAAACTGTTTTTT	CASSPYSGTNEKLFF
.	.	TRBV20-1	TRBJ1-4	TGCGGAGGACGGTCTAATGAAAAACTGTTTTTT	CGGRSNEKLFF
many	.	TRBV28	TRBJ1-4	TGTGCCAGCAGACGCGGGGGAAATGAAAAACTGTTTTTT	CASRRGGNEKLFF
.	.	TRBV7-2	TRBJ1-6	TGTGCCAGCACCTTCGAGTTCAGTTCACCCCTCCACTTT	CASTFEFSSPLHF